Listed here are 14 T cell receptor beta chains from one sample, sequenced in a study of blood T cells in healthy people across ages. Primed by a sample-barcoded 5' primer and a J-beta primer mix, a second PCR proceeded for 7 to 11 cycles. TCRdb processed the 5' RACE reads anew with MiXCR; each CDR3 protein has one entry. The sample includes some 1.5 million distinct CDR3 sequences, less than 45% of them seen just once. The sequenced sample was blood. These receptors were taken from a woman younger than 35 in good health.

This clonotype was seen a single time. The chain couples TRBV7-8 to TRBJ2-3, with D perhaps being TRBD1 or TRBD2 (6 bases each). CDR3 size: 16 residues. The germline CDR1 and CDR2 sequences are SGHVS and FQNEAQ. Trimming pared 1 base from V and 6 bases from J, leaving 17 bases between. The CDR3, as DNA: TGTGCCAGCAGCTTAGAGGGGGGCCGCTTTCTTGATACGCAGTATTTT. This codes for CASSLEGGRFLDTQYF. Drawing the rest from reference TRBV7-8 and TRBJ2-3, the complete variable domain is GAGVSQSPRYKVAKRGQDVALRCDPISGHVSLFWYQQALGQGPEFLTYFQNEAQLDKSGLPSDRFFAERPEGSVSTLKIQRTQQEDSAVYLCASSLEGGRFLDTQYFGPGTRLTVL.

V is TRBV9 and J is TRBJ2-5, with 8 bases identical to TRBD1. Germline CDR1 and CDR2: SGDLS and YYNGEE. The V gene end was trimmed by 3 bases and the J gene end by 11 bases; junction bases not matched to a gene: 15. The CDR3 contains 15 residues. CDR3 residues: CASSDGQGPYGEQYF. The CDR3, as DNA: TGTGCCAGCAGCGACGGACAGGGCCCTTACGGTGAGCAGTACTTC.

This chain uses TRBV20-1 with TRBJ2-3; D may be TRBD2 (6 bases). Germline lookup yields CDR1 DFQATT and CDR2 SNEGSKA (reference sequence). V dropped 2 bases and J dropped 6 bases, with 18 bases sitting between them. The CDR3 consists of 15 residues. The DNA of the CDR3 is TGCAGTGCTAGATCCTTAGCGGATTCTGGGGATACGCAGTATTTT. Translated: CSARSLADSGDTQYF.

The chain carries TRBV28 and TRBJ2-1, with 8 bases identical to TRBD1. J was trimmed by 8 bases and V by 3 bases; bases with no gene match: 6. There are 14 residues in the CDR3. The germline CDR1 and CDR2 sequences are MDHEN and SYDVKM. The CDR3 reads CASSLDRVADEQFF. In DNA form, the CDR3 reads TGTGCCAGCAGTTTGGACAGGGTGGCGGATGAGCAGTTCTTC.

The chain links TRBV29-1 to TRBJ2-1; possible D gene TRBD1, 5 bases. The CDR3 extends over 12 amino acids. Trimming took 4 bases from V and 11 from J, leaving 15 bases between them. From germline, CDR1 is SQVTM and CDR2 ANQGSEA. Here the CDR3 DNA reads TGCAGCGTTGGAAGGCAGGGTCCCCAGCAGTTCTTC. Protein sequence: CSVGRQGPQQFF.

The rearrangement uses TRBV6-2 or TRBV6-3 and TRBJ2-5; D remains ambiguous. Germline V gene sequence: CDR1 MNHEY, CDR2 SVGEGT. The CDR3 is 13 residues long. Trimming cost V 5 bases and J 2 bases, with 9 bases left between them. The CDR3 protein is CASSHGQQETQYF. The CDR3 region has the DNA TGTGCCAGCAGTCACGGCCAGCAAGAGACCCAGTACTTC.

The chain employs TRBV7-9 and TRBJ1-4; D not certain. V shed 5 bases and J shed 1 base, with 14 bases lying between them. The CDR3 sequence is 16 residues long. Germline values: CDR1 SEHNR, CDR2 FQNEAQ (reference sequence). The CDR3 DNA reads as TGTGCCAGCAGCCCGGTCGGGCGGCAAACTAATGAAAAACTGTTTTTT. It codes for CASSPVGRQTNEKLFF.

The V call is TRBV12-3 or TRBV12-4, the J call TRBJ1-4; the D is unclear. Trimming removed 3 bases from V and 0 bases from J, with 17 bases in between. The length of the CDR3 is 18 residues. The CDR3 spells CASSLGRRVVATNEKLFF. CDR3 in DNA: TGTGCCAGCAGTTTGGGCAGGCGGGTTGTGGCAACTAATGAAAAACTGTTTTTT.

The J gene is TRBJ1-1, the V gene TRBV6-2 or TRBV6-3, with TRBD1 as a possible D gene (6 bases). Trimming took 2 bases from V and 0 from J, leaving 13 bases between them. The germline V gene has CDR1 MNHEY and CDR2 SVGEGT. The CDR3 runs to 16 residues. CDR3 loop: CASSYQPDRMNTEAFF. The CDR3 DNA sequence: TGTGCCAGCAGTTACCAGCCCGACAGGATGAACACTGAAGCTTTCTTT.

The chain carries TRBV29-1 and TRBJ2-1; weak D call: TRBD1 (6 bases). Matching the DNA end better, TRBJ2-7 makes the J call doubtful. Germline CDR1 reads SQVTM; CDR2 reads ANQGSEA. The CDR3 runs to 15 residues. The DNA of the CDR3 is TGCAGCGTTGAAGGGCAGGGGCTCCCCTACAATGAGCAGTACTTC. Translation gives CSVEGQGLPYNEQYF.

The chain has TRBV6-5 and TRBJ2-3; a weak D match, TRBD2 (5 bases). This CDR3 is 16 amino acids long. Trimming cost V 0 bases and J 0 bases, with 10 bases left between them. Germline lookup yields CDR1 MNHEY and CDR2 SVGAGI. CDR3 sequence reads: CASSYSWRVSTDTQYF. The CDR3 DNA reads as TGTGCCAGCAGTTACTCGTGGCGGGTAAGCACAGATACGCAGTATTTT.

V is TRBV4-1 and J is TRBJ2-1, with 7 bases fitting TRBD1. J lost 8 bases, V lost 7 bases, and 14 bases had no gene match. The CDR3 consists of 15 residues. Germline CDR1 is MGHRA and CDR2 is YSYEKL. CDR3 nucleotide sequence: TGCGCCAGCACCGACCAAGAAGGGACAGTAGATGAGCAGTTCTTC. Residues: CASTDQEGTVDEQFF.

This chain links TRBV27 with TRBJ1-5; D is unresolved. CDR3 length: 17 residues. Germline values: CDR1 MNHEY, CDR2 SMNVEV (reference sequence). Deletions cut 5 bases from V and 3 bases from J, with 20 bases between. The CDR3 nucleotides read TGTGCCAGCAGTCCCTACCTTTGGGGTAATACCAATCAGCCCCAGCATTTT. Translation gives CASSPYLWGNTNQPQHF.

The chain recombines TRBV5-1 with TRBJ1-1; D is undetermined. The germline V gene has CDR1 SGHRS and CDR2 YFSETQ. V was cut by 2 bases and J by 5 bases, with 13 bases left in between. This CDR3 region has 14 residues. CDR3 residues: CASSFEGRRTEAFF. The CDR3 DNA reads as TGCGCCAGCAGCTTTGAAGGGAGGCGGACTGAAGCTTTCTTT.